Sequencing of this T cell receptor beta chain was carried out in a study of cytomegalovirus exposure and HLA in healthy donors. Overall study: The roughly 130 validation repertoires used the same platform as the 666 first-cohort repertoires, a later analysis reported.

Trimming removed 3 bases from V and 7 bases from J; junction bases left unmatched: 6. Per the germline V gene, CDR1 is SGHAT and CDR2 is FQNNGV. CDR3 length: 14 amino acids. Repertoires were generated with immunoSEQ multiplex PCR, while TCRdb's copy carries only in-frame clones and drops some. The table lists 200,000 or so clones, roughly 80% of them singletons, with less than 9% in the top ten. Remarks on this clone: Its target is unknown.

Findings of the study overall: CMV antigen specificity of three CMV-associated chains was confirmed in vitro. Whilst most TCR sequences proved rare, a subset of public TCRs occurred across many donors.

From the roughly 110-subject validation cohort, which was separate from the roughly 670-subject first cohort, the donors were drawn. The receptor was derived from a man aged 18 to 30 in good health and CMV-seropositive. The V gene is TRBV11-2, the J gene TRBJ2-1; 7 nucleotides match TRBD2. The sample comprised PBMCs. The CDR3 region is CASSFLGLSNEQFF. CDR3 bases: TGTGCCAGCAGCTTCCTGGGACTATCAAATGAGCAGTTCTTC.